The 24 T cell receptor beta chains in this list originate from one sample, sequenced in a study of cytomegalovirus exposure and HLA in healthy donors. The data were produced by immunoSEQ multiplex PCR, yet TCRdb's version contains in-frame clones alone and is incomplete. The data hold under 150,000 clones, with 80% to 95% observed a single time. Sample: PBMCs. These TCRs come from a man younger than 35 in good health and CMV-seronegative.

V is TRBV5-1 and J is TRBJ1-4; a possible D gene is TRBD1 (6 bases). Germline V gene lookup returns CDR1 SGHRS and CDR2 YFSETQ. The ends were cut back, 0 bases at V and 7 bases at J, with 13 bases in the middle. The CDR3 runs to 15 residues. The CDR3 is CASSLGTGIFEKLFF. The CDR3 nucleotides read TGCGCCAGCAGCTTGGGAACAGGGATCTTTGAAAAACTGTTTTTT.

The V call is TRBV9, the J call TRBJ2-7, with TRBD1 matching 8 bases. V shed 4 bases, J shed 2 bases, and the junction held 5 bases outside the gene matches. The CDR3 is 14 residues long. CDR1 and CDR2 (germline): SGDLS, YYNGEE. In DNA form, the CDR3 reads TGTGCCAGCAGCCCCACAGGGGGTCCCTACGAGCAGTACTTC. This sequence encodes CASSPTGGPYEQYF. Supplemented by reference TRBV9 and TRBJ2-7, the full variable domain reads DSGVTQTPKHLITATGQRVTLRCSPRSGDLSVYWYQQSLDQGLQFLIQYYNGEERAKGNILERFSAQQFPDLHSELNLSSLELGDSALYFCASSPTGGPYEQYFGPGTRLTVT.

The chain combines TRBV6-1 with TRBJ2-7; 10 positions match TRBD1. Germline V lookup: CDR1 MNHNS, CDR2 SASEGT. The V and J ends lost 7 bases and 5 bases, in that order; junction bases with no gene match: 8. The CDR3 loop spans 14 amino acids. CDR3 nucleotides: TGTGCCAGCACCTCCGGGACAGGGGTGGACGAGCAGTACGTC. Translated, it gives CASTSGTGVDEQYV.

The chain has TRBV30 and TRBJ2-3; tentatively, D is TRBD2 (5 bases). Looked up from germline, CDR1 is GTSNPN and CDR2 is SVGIG (reference sequence). V shed 1 base and J shed 8 bases, with 7 bases lying between them. The CDR3 contains 11 residues. CDR3 loop: CAWSEGVTQYF. Here the CDR3 DNA reads TGTGCCTGGAGTGAGGGAGTTACGCAGTATTTT.

The chain combines TRBV27 with TRBJ1-2, with D tentatively TRBD1 (5 bases). The V and J ends lost 0 bases and 8 bases respectively, with 13 bases between them. The CDR3 is made up of 14 amino acids. Germline CDR1 is MNHEY and CDR2 is SMNVEV (reference sequence). The CDR3 DNA reads as TGTGCCAGCAGTTTATCAGGGGCCGCTTACGGCTACACCTTC. Its protein is CASSLSGAAYGYTF.

The gene calls are TRBV11-2 and TRBJ2-5; 12 nucleotides match TRBD1. V shed 1 base and J 5 bases; nucleotides not matched to a gene: 11. Germline-derived CDR1 and CDR2 are SGHAT and FQNNGV. The CDR3 runs to 18 residues. This CDR3 is CASSLGIGTGGPGETQYF. The CDR3 DNA is TGTGCCAGCAGCTTAGGAATTGGGACAGGGGGCCCAGGGGAGACCCAGTACTTC.

The V gene is TRBV30, the J gene TRBJ2-2; D gene unclear. The CDR3 runs to 13 residues. V gave up 3 bases and J gave up 5 bases, with 10 bases separating them. Germline CDR1 and CDR2: GTSNPN and SVGIG (reference sequence). CDR3 bases: TGTGCCTGGAGCCCAGATTATACCGGGGAGCTGTTTTTT. Protein sequence: CAWSPDYTGELFF. The full variable domain, in which reference TRBV30 and TRBJ2-2 provide the parts outside the CDR3, is SQTIHQWPATLVQPVGSPLSLECTVEGTSNPNLYWYRQAAGRGLQLLFYSVGIGQISSEVPQNLSASRPQDRQFILSSKKLLLSDSGFYLCAWSPDYTGELFFGEGSRLTVL.

This clone came up once. The rearrangement links TRBV6-5 to TRBJ2-7, with D unresolved. The CDR3 is 14 amino acids. Germline V lookup: CDR1 MNHEY, CDR2 SVGAGI. V shed 6 bases and J shed 6 bases, with 18 bases lying between them. This CDR3 is CASRPTTLVGEQYV. The CDR3, as DNA: TGTGCCAGCAGGCCCACTACTTTGGTCGGCGAGCAGTACGTC.

This chain links TRBV28 with TRBJ1-2; no definite D call. V was cut by 4 bases and J by 5 bases, with 8 bases left in between. Germline CDR1 and CDR2: MDHEN and SYDVKM. The length of the CDR3 is 12 residues. The CDR3 region is CASSSGGYGYTF. CDR3 nucleotide sequence: TGTGCCAGCAGTTCGGGAGGGTATGGCTACACCTTC.

V usage is TRBV15 and J usage is TRBJ1-2; 7 positions agree with TRBD1. This CDR3 has 15 residues. Germline CDR1 and CDR2: LNHNV and YYDKDF (reference sequence). V was pared by 0 bases and J by 5 bases, with 6 bases of the junction left unmatched. The CDR3, as DNA: TGTGCCACCAGCAGAGATACGAACAGGGGATATGGCTACACCTTC. This sequence encodes CATSRDTNRGYGYTF. Together with reference TRBV15 and TRBJ1-2, the CDR3 gives the full variable domain: DAMVIQNPRYQVTQFGKPVTLSCSQTLNHNVMYWYQQKSSQAPKLLFHYYDKDFNNEADTPDNFQSRRPNTSFCFLDIRSPGLGDTAMYLCATSRDTNRGYGYTFGSGTRLTVV.

CDR3 nucleotide sequence: TGCGCCAGCAGCCAAGAACTAGCTGGACCTCTAAATCAGCCCCAGCATTTT. It specifies CASSQELAGPLNQPQHF. The J gene is TRBJ1-5, the V gene TRBV4-1; D is unresolved. Germline V gene data show CDR1 as MGHRA and CDR2 as YSYEKL. CDR3 length: 17 amino acids. The V end was cut by 0 bases, the J end by 4 bases, with 16 bases between.

The chain joins TRBV5-8 to TRBJ2-2; 10 bases align to TRBD1. Germline loops: CDR1 SGHTS, CDR2 YDEGEE. Trimming cost V 4 bases and J 3 bases; bases outside gene matches: 6. The CDR3 is 16 residues long. The CDR3 bases are TGTGCCAGCAGCCCGGGGACAGGGGTGTACACCGGGGAGCTGTTTTTT. It codes for CASSPGTGVYTGELFF.

A note on this clone: Other DNA sequences of this sample code for an identical CDR3. CDR3 sequence (DNA): TGCAGCGTTGAAGTAGCGGGAGATACGCAGTATTTT. It specifies CSVEVAGDTQYF. The chain employs TRBV29-1 and TRBJ2-3; 7 bases match TRBD2. Trimming took 1 base from V and 5 from J; bases not matched to a gene: 0. This CDR3 comprises 12 residues. CDR1 is SQVTM, CDR2 ANQGSEA, per germline.

This chain links TRBV27 with TRBJ2-7, with 8 bases aligning to TRBD1. The CDR3 spans 15 residues. The germline V gene encodes CDR1 MNHEY and CDR2 SMNVEV (reference sequence). The ends lost 6 bases at V and 3 bases at J; junction bases unmatched: 10. The CDR3 DNA follows: TGTGCCAGCAGCCAAACCGGACAGGGACGCTACGAGCAGTACGTC. Amino acids: CASSQTGQGRYEQYV.

V usage is TRBV18 and J usage is TRBJ2-5, with D perhaps matching TRBD2 (6 bases). This CDR3 region has 16 residues. Germline V CDR1 and CDR2: KGHSH, LQKENI. V gave up 6 bases and J gave up 0 bases, with 17 bases separating them. For the CDR3, the DNA is TGTGCCAGCTCCCTAAGGGCACCGGGGGACCAAGAGACCCAGTACTTC. Protein: CASSLRAPGDQETQYF.

This clone was observed once. V and J are TRBV2 and TRBJ2-1; 12 positions match TRBD2. After removal of 5 bases from V and 3 bases from J, the junction contained 8 bases not matched to a gene. The CDR3 contains 17 residues. Germline assignment: CDR1 SNHLY and CDR2 FYNNEI. The chain's CDR3 is CASSHTKGLAGYNEQFF. The DNA of the CDR3 is TGTGCCAGCAGTCACACCAAGGGACTAGCGGGCTACAATGAGCAGTTCTTC.

The V call is TRBV10-3, the J call TRBJ2-7; 12 bases match TRBD1. Germline values: CDR1 ENHRY, CDR2 SYGVKD. This CDR3 has 13 residues. V dropped 7 bases and J dropped 10; count of bases not matched to a gene: 8. CDR3 sequence (DNA): TGTGCCATCACCGAGGGGACAGGGGGCCCTCAGTACGTC. The encoded protein is CAITEGTGGPQYV.

This CDR3 reads CASRYHEGGTGANVLTF. The CDR3 coding sequence is TGCGCCAGCAGATATCATGAGGGGGGGACTGGGGCCAACGTCCTGACTTTC. The chain recombines TRBV4-1 with TRBJ2-6; TRBD2 is a possible D gene (7 bases). Germline lookup yields CDR1 MGHRA and CDR2 YSYEKL. V was clipped by 6 bases and J by 2 bases, with 17 bases between them. There are 17 residues in the CDR3.

This sequence joins TRBV4-1 and TRBJ2-2; a possible D gene is TRBD2 (6 bases). Germline V gives CDR1 MGHRA, CDR2 YSYEKL. The length of the CDR3 is 15 residues. V shed 4 bases and J shed 0 bases, with 9 bases lying between them. CDR3 DNA sequence: TGCGCCAGCAGCCCAGCGGGTCCGAACACCGGGGAGCTGTTTTTT. This encodes CASSPAGPNTGELFF.

The CDR3 is CASSLDSGRGETQYF. The CDR3 DNA reads TGTGCCAGCAGCTTAGACAGCGGGAGAGGGGAGACCCAGTACTTC. V is TRBV7-6 and J is TRBJ2-5, with 8 bases matching TRBD2. This CDR3 is 15 amino acids long. V gave up 1 base and J gave up 5 bases; unmatched junction bases: 6. Per the germline V gene, CDR1 is SGHVS and CDR2 is FNYEAQ.

This clone occurred once. V usage is TRBV15 and J usage is TRBJ2-5, with TRBD2 as a possible D gene (6 bases). This CDR3 is 13 amino acids long. V dropped 0 bases and J dropped 5 bases, with 7 bases sitting between them. CDR1 is LNHNV and CDR2 is YYDKDF in the germline V gene (reference sequence). CDR3 residues: CATSRDRGETQYF. The CDR3 DNA follows: TGTGCCACCAGCAGAGATCGGGGGGAGACCCAGTACTTC.

As for this clone: The same CDR3 arises from other DNA sequences in this sample as well. V gene TRBV30 combines with J gene TRBJ1-1; 7 bases are a match to TRBD1. Germline V gene lookup returns CDR1 GTSNPN and CDR2 SVGIG (reference sequence). J gave up 5 bases and V 8 bases, and 11 bases lay outside the gene matches. The CDR3 extends over 13 amino acids. CDR3 sequence (DNA): TGTGCCCGGGAAAGGGGGCTAGATACTGAAGCTTTCTTT. Translated, it gives CARERGLDTEAFF.

This chain uses TRBV5-1 with TRBJ2-1; D is possibly TRBD2 (7 bases). Germline CDR1 reads SGHRS; CDR2 reads YFSETQ. V gave up 7 bases and J gave up 0 bases, with 14 bases separating them. This CDR3 region has 15 residues. The CDR3 DNA is TGCGCCAGCGCCTCGGGGGGCCTCTCCTACAATGAGCAGTTCTTC. Its protein is CASASGGLSYNEQFF.

The gene calls are TRBV5-4 and TRBJ1-1; D is possibly TRBD1 (5 bases). Looked up from germline, CDR1 is SGHNT and CDR2 is YYREEE (reference sequence). CDR3 length: 15 residues. Deletions cut 3 bases from V and 4 bases from J, with 16 bases between. CDR3 in amino acids: CASSSPIGGFTEAFF. Written as DNA, the CDR3 is TGTGCCAGCAGCTCCCCGATTGGGGGGTTCACTGAAGCTTTCTTT.